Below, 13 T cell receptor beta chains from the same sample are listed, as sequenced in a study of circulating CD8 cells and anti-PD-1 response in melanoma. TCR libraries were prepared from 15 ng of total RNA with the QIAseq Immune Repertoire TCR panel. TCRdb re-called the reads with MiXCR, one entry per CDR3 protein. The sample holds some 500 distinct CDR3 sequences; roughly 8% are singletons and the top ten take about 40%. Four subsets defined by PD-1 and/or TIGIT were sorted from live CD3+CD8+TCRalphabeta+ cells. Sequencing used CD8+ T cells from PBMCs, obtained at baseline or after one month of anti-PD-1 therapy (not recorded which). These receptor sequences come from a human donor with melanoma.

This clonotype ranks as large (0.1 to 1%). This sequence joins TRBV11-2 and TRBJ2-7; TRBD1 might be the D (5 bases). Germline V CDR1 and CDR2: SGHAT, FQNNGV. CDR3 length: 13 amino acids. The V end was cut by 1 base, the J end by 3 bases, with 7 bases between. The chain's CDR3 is CASSLGQLYEQYF. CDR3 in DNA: TGTGCCAGCAGCTTAGGACAGCTCTACGAGCAGTACTTC.

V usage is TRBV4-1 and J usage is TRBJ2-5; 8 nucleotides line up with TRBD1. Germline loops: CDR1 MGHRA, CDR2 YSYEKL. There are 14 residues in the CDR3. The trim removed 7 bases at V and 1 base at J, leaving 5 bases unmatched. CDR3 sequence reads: CASTWGTGQETQYF. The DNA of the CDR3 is TGCGCCAGCACATGGGGGACAGGCCAAGAGACCCAGTACTTC.

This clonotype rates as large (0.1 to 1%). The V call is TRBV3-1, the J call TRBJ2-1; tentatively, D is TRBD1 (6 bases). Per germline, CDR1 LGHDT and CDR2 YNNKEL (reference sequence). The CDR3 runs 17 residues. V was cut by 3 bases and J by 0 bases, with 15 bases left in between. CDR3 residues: CASSQDRGTPSYNEQFF. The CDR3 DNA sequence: TGTGCCAGCAGCCAGGACAGAGGAACCCCCTCCTACAATGAGCAGTTCTTC.

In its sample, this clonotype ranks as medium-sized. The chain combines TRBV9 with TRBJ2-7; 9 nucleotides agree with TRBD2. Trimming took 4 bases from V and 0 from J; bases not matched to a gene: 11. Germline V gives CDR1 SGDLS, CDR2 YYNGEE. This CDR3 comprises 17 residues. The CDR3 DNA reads TGTGCCAGCAGCCCCCACCAGGGACTAGCCGCCTCCTACGAGCAGTACTTC. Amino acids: CASSPHQGLAASYEQYF.

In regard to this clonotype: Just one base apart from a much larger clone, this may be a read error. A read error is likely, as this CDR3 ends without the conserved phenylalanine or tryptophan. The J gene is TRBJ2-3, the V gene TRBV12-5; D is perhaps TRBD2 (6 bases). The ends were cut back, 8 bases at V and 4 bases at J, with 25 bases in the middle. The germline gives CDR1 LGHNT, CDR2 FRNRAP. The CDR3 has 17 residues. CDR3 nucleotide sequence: TGTGCTAGTTTTCACGTAGGCGGGGATGAGAGCCCAGATACGCAGTATTCT. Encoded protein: CASFHVGGDESPDTQYS.

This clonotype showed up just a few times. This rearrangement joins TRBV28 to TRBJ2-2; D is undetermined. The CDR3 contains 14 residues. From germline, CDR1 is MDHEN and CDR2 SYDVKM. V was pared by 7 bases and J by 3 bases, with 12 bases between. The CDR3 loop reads CASTSRGYTGELFF. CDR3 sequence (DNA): TGTGCCAGCACCTCACGTGGGTACACCGGGGAGCTGTTTTTT.

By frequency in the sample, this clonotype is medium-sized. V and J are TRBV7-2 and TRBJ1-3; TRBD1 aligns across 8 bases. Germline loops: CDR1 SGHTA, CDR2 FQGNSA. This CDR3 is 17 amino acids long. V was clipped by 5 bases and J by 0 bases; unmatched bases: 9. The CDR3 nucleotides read TGTGCCAGCAGCCCCCCCGGGACAGGCCTCTCTGGAAACACCATATATTTT. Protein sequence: CASSPPGTGLSGNTIYF.

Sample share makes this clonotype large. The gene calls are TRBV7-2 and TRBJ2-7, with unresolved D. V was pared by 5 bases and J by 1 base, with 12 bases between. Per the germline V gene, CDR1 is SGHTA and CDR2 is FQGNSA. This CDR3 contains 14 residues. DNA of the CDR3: TGTGCCAGCAGCCCGAGTTTGGGGTCCTACGAGCAGTACTTC. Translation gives CASSPSLGSYEQYF. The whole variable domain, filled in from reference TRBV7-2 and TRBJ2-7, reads GAGVSQSPSNKVTEKGKDVELRCDPISGHTALYWYRQSLGQGLEFLIYFQGNSAPDKSGLPSDRFSAERTGGSVSTLTIQRTQQEDSAVYLCASSPSLGSYEQYFGPGTRLTVT.

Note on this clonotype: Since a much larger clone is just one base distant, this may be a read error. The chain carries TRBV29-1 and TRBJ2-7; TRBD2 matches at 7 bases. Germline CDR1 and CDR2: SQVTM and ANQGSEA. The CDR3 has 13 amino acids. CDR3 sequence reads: CGVEERGSYEQYF. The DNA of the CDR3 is TGCGGCGTTGAGGAGCGGGGATCCTACGAGCAGTACTTC.

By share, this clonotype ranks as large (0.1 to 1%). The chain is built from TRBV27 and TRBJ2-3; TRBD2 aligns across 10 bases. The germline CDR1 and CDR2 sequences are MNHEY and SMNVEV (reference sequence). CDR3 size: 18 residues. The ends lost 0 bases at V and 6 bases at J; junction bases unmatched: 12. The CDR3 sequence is CASSLSTQRGGRPDTQYF. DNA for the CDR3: TGTGCCAGCAGTTTATCCACCCAGCGGGGGGGCCGCCCCGATACGCAGTATTTT.

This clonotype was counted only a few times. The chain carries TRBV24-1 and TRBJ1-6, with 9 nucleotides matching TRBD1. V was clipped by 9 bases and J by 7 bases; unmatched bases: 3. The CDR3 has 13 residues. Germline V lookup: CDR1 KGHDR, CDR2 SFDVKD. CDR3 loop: CATRDRANSPLHF. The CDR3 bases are TGTGCCACCCGGGACAGGGCAAATTCACCCCTCCACTTT.

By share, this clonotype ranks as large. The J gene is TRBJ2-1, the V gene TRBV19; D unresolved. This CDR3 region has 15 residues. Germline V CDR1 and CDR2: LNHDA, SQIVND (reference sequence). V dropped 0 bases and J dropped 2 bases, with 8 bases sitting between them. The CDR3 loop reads CASSIESGTYNEQFF. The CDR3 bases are TGTGCCAGTAGTATAGAGTCCGGAACCTACAATGAGCAGTTCTTC.

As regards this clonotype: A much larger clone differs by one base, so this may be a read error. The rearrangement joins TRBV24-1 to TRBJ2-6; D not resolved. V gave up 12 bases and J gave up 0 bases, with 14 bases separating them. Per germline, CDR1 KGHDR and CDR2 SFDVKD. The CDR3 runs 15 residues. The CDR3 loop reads CAAMQGSSGANVLTF. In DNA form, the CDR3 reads TGTGCCGCCATGCAAGGCAGCTCTGGGGCCAACGTCCTGACTTTC.